This TCR beta chain appears in the sequencing data of a study of spatial heterogeneity in lung cancer. Regarding time point: blood at routine non-recurrence follow-up after resection. TCRs were sequenced from unsorted whole RNA of tumor, nontumor lung or PBMC. CDR1 and CDR2 from the germline V gene are KGHDR and SFDVKD. This CDR3 contains 18 residues. V dropped 4 bases and J dropped 2; count of bases not matched to a gene: 5. The sample holds a few counts of this clonotype. Its antigen is unknown. General study results and limits: Circulating ubiquitous expanded tumor TCRs were observed more frequently at resection than at follow-up.

TCRdb reanalysed the 5' RACE reads using MiXCR and keeps one entry per CDR3 protein. Of under 150,000 distinct CDR3 sequences listed, 9.5% to 14% are singletons. Sequencing used PBMCs, obtained at follow-up. This TCR was recovered from a female donor with early-stage non-small cell lung cancer. The chain has TRBV24-1 and TRBJ2-1, with TRBD2 matching over 15 bases. CDR3 in amino acids: CATSDRTSGRVTYNEQFF. The CDR3 DNA reads TGTGCCACCAGTGACCGGACTAGCGGGAGGGTGACCTACAATGAGCAGTTCTTC.